The text below deals with one TCR beta chain. This table comes from immunoSEQ multiplex PCR, and its TCRdb copy is limited to in-frame clones, with some not included. This sample has some 76,000 clones, with 90% found just once. Germline V lookup: CDR1 SGHDT, CDR2 YYEEEE. V lost 6 bases and J lost 2, with 14 bases in between. This CDR3 contains 14 residues. The data derive from a study of blood T cell repertoires in COVID-19. Study-level information: T cells, B-cell-depleted T cells, or PBMCs supplied cDNA or gDNA.

The chain has TRBV5-6 and TRBJ1-2, with D possibly being TRBD1 (6 bases). The TCR sequence derives from a woman aged 18-29 years with acute or convalescent COVID-19. Specimen: peripheral blood. Here the CDR3 reads CASNPDRGNYGYTF. DNA of the CDR3: TGTGCCAGCAACCCGGACAGAGGAAACTATGGCTACACCTTC.